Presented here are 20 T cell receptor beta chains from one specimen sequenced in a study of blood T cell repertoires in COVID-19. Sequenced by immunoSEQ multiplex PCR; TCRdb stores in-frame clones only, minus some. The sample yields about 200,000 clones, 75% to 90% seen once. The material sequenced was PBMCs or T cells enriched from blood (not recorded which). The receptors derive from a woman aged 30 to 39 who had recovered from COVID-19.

In DNA, the CDR3 is TGTGCCAGCTCACCAGGGACTATCGTGAGCTCCTACGAGCAGTACTTC. As protein: CASSPGTIVSSYEQYF. The chain joins TRBV18 to TRBJ2-7; TRBD2 aligns across 7 bases. Germline lookup yields CDR1 KGHSH and CDR2 LQKENI. V lost 2 bases, J lost 0 bases, and 7 bases stayed unmatched. The CDR3 is 16 residues long.

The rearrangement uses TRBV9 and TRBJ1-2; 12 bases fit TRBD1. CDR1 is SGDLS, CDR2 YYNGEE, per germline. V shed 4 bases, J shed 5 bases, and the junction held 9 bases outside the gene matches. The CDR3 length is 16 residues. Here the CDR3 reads CASSSGTGGEGYGYTF. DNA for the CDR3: TGTGCCAGCAGCTCCGGGACAGGGGGCGAAGGGTATGGCTACACCTTC. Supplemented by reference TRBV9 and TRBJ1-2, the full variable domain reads DSGVTQTPKHLITATGQRVTLRCSPRSGDLSVYWYQQSLDQGLQFLIQYYNGEERAKGNILERFSAQQFPDLHSELNLSSLELGDSALYFCASSSGTGGEGYGYTFGSGTRLTVV.

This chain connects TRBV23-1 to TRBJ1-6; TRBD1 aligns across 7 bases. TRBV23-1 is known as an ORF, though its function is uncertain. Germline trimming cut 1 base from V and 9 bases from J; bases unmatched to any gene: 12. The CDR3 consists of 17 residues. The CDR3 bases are TGCGCCAGCAGTCAATTAAAGGACAGGCACAATGGTTCACCCCTCCACTTT. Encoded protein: CASSQLKDRHNGSPLHF.

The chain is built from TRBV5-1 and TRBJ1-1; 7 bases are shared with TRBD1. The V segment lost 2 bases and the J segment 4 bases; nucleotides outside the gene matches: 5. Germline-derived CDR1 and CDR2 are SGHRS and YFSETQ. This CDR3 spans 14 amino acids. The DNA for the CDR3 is TGCGCCAGCAGCTTCCGAGGGGGCTTCACTGAAGCTTTCTTT. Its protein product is CASSFRGGFTEAFF.

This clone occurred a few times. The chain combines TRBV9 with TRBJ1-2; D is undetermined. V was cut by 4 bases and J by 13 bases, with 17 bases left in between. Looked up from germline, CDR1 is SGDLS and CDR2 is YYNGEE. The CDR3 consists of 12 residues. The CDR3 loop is CASSPADELSTF. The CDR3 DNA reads TGTGCCAGCAGCCCCGCGGATGAACTGTCCACCTTC.

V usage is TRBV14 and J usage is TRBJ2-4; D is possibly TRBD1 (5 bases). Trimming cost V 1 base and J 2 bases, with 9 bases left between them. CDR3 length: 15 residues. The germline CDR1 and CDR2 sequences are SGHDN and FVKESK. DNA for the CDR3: TGTGCCAGCAGCCAAGCTCAGGGCTCCAAAAACATTCAGTACTTC. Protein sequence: CASSQAQGSKNIQYF.

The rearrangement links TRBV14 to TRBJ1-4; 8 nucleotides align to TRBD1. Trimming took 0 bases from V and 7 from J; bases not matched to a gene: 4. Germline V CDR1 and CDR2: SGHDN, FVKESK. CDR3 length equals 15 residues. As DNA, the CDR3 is TGTGCCAGCAGCCAAGAGGACAGGGAGGGTGAAAAACTGTTTTTT. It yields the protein CASSQEDREGEKLFF.

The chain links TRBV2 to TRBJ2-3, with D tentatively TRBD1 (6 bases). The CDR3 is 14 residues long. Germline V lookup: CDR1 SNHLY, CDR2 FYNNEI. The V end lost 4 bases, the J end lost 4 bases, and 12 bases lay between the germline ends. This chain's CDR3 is CASSVGAGADTQYF. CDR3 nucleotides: TGTGCCAGCAGTGTGGGGGCAGGGGCAGATACGCAGTATTTT.

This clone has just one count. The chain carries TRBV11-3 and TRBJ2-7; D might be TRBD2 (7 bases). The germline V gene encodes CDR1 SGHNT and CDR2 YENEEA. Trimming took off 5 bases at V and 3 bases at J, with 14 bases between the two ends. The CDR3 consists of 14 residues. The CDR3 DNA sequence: TGTGCCAGCAGCGTAGGGGGGGGCGGCTACGAGCAGTACTTC. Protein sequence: CASSVGGGGYEQYF.

CDR3: CASKGGVWGYTF. In nucleotides, the CDR3 is TGTGCCAGCAAAGGGGGGGTGTGGGGCTACACCTTC. V gene TRBV28 combines with J gene TRBJ1-2; TRBD1 might be the D (6 bases). The CDR3 length is 12 residues. Trimming pared 7 bases from V and 8 bases from J, leaving 14 bases between. Germline CDR1 and CDR2: MDHEN and SYDVKM.

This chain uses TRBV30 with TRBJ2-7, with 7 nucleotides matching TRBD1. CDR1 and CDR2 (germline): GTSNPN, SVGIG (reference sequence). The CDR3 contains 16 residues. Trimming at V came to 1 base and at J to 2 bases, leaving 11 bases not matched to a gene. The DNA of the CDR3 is TGTGCCTGGAGTGGACTTCCCGGGACAGCTACCTACGAGCAGTACTTC. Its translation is CAWSGLPGTATYEQYF.

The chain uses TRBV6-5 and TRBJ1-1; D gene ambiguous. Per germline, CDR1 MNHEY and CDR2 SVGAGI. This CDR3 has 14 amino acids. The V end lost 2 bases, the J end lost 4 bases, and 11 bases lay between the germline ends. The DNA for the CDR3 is TGTGCCAGCAGTTACGACAATTTCGGCACTGAAGCTTTCTTT. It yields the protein CASSYDNFGTEAFF.

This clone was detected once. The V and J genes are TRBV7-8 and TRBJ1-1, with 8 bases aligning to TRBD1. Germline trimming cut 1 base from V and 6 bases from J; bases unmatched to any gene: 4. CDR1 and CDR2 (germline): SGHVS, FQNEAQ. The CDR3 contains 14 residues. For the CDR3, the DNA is TGTGCCAGCAGCTTAGGGACAGGGACTGCTGAAGCTTTCTTT. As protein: CASSLGTGTAEAFF.

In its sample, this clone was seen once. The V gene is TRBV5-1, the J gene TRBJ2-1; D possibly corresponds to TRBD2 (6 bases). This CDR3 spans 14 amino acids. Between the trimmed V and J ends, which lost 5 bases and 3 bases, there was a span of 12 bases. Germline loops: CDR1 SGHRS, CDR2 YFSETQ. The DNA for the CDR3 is TGCGCCAGCAGGTCCGGGACTGACTACAATGAGCAGTTCTTC. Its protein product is CASRSGTDYNEQFF.

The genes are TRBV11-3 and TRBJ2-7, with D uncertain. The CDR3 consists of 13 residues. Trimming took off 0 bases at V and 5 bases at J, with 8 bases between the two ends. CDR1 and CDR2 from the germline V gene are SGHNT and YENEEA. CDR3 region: CASSLEVANEQYF. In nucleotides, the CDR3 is TGTGCCAGCAGCTTAGAAGTTGCGAACGAGCAGTACTTC.

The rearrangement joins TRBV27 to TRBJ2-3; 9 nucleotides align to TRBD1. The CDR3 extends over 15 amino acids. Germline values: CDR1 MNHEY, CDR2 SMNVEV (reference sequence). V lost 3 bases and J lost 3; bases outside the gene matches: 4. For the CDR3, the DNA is TGTGCCAGCAGTTTCAGGACAGGGGCGACAGATACGCAGTATTTT. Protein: CASSFRTGATDTQYF.

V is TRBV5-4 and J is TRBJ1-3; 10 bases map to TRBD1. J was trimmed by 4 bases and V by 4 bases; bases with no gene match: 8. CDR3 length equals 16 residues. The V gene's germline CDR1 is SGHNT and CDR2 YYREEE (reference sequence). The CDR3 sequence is CASSPVGQGRGNTIYF. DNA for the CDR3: TGTGCCAGCAGCCCGGTGGGACAGGGGCGAGGAAACACCATATATTTT.

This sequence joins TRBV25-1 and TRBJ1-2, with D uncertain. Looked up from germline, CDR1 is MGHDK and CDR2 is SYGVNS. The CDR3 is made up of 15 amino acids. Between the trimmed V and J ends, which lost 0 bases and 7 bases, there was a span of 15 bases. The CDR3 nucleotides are TGTGCCAGCAGTGAATACGTCAGAGACTTATCTGGCTACACCTTC. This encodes CASSEYVRDLSGYTF.

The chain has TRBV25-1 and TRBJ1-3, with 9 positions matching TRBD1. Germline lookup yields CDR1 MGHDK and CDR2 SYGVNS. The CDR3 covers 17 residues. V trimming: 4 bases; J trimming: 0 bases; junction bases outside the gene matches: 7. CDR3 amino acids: CASSAGQGKPSGNTIYF. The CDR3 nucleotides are TGTGCCAGCAGTGCGGGACAGGGAAAGCCCTCTGGAAACACCATATATTTT.

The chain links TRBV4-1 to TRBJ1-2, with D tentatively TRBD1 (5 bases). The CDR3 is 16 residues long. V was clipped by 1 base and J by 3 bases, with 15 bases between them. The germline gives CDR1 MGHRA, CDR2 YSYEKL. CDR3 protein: CASSQVSPTGHYGYTF. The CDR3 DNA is TGCGCCAGCAGCCAAGTATCACCTACAGGCCACTATGGCTACACCTTC.